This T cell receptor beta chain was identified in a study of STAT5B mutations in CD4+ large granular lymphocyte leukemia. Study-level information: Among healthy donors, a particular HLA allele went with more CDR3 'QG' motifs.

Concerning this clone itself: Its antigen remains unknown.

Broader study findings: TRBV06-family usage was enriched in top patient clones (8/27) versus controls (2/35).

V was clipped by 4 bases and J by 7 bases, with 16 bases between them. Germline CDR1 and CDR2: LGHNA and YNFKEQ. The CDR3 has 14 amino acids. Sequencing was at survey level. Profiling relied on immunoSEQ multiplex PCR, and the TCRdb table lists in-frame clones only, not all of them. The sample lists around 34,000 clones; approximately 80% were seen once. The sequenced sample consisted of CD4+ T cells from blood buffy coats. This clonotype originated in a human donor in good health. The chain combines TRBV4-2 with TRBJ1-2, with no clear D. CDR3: CASSLFRDLSGYTF. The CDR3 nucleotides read TGTGCCAGCAGCCTCTTCCGGGATTTATCTGGCTACACCTTC.